These 14 T cell receptor beta chains were all obtained from the same sample, sequenced in a study of early T cells in non-severe SARS-CoV-2 infection. TCRdb recomputed calls from the 5' RACE reads with MiXCR, one row per CDR3 protein. The sample lists 70,000 or so distinct CDR3 sequences; roughly an eighth were seen once. Sequenced: whole blood. Every receptor here comes from an adult who was a healthcare worker with PCR-confirmed SARS-CoV-2 infection or an uninfected control (not recorded which).

At least ten counts were recorded for this clonotype. The rearrangement joins TRBV29-1 to TRBJ1-3; TRBD1 might be the D (5 bases). The V and J ends lost 6 bases and 0 bases respectively, with 12 bases between them. The CDR3 consists of 14 residues. The germline V gene has CDR1 SQVTM and CDR2 ANQGSEA. CDR3 nucleotides: TGCAGCGTCCGGGACCTGAGCTCTGGAAACACCATATATTTT. Translated, it gives CSVRDLSSGNTIYF. The variable domain in full, with the rest retrieved from reference TRBV29-1 and TRBJ1-3, is SAVISQKPSRDICQRGTSLTIQCQVDSQVTMMFWYRQQPGQSLTLIATANQGSEATYESGFVIDKFPISRPNLTFSTLTVSNMSPEDSSIYLCSVRDLSSGNTIYFGEGSWLTVV.

V gene TRBV10-3 combines with J gene TRBJ2-1; no reliable D call. V was pared by 4 bases and J by 7 bases, with 5 bases between. The CDR3 has 11 amino acids. The V gene's germline CDR1 is ENHRY and CDR2 SYGVKD. CDR3 region: CAISGQNEQFF. The CDR3 nucleotides read TGTGCCATCAGTGGTCAGAATGAGCAGTTCTTC.

At least ten counts were recorded for this clonotype. The chain joins TRBV14 to TRBJ1-4, with 7 nucleotides matching TRBD1. The CDR3 extends over 15 amino acids. Germline V gene sequence: CDR1 SGHDN, CDR2 FVKESK. Trimming cost V 1 base and J 5 bases; bases outside gene matches: 4. The CDR3 region is CASSQVGTVNEKLFF. The DNA for the CDR3 is TGTGCCAGCAGCCAAGTCGGGACAGTCAATGAAAAACTGTTTTTT.

This clonotype was recorded many times. The CDR3 region has the DNA TGTGCCAGCAGCCTAGGACAGGTCCGGATCTCTGAAGCTTTCTTT. Amino acids: CASSLGQVRISEAFF. This sequence joins TRBV14 and TRBJ1-1, with 7 bases lining up with TRBD1. CDR1 is SGHDN and CDR2 is FVKESK in the germline V gene. There are 15 residues in the CDR3. Trimming took 4 bases from V and 6 from J; bases not matched to a gene: 11.

This clonotype has at least ten counts. The chain recombines TRBV7-2 with TRBJ1-2, with a possible D match to TRBD1 (6 bases). The germline CDR1 and CDR2 sequences are SGHTA and FQGNSA. Trimming left V 8 bases short and J 8 bases short, with 21 bases between. The CDR3 covers 14 residues. This chain's CDR3 is CASSPRAGEGGYTF. The CDR3 DNA sequence: TGTGCCAGCTCCCCGAGGGCAGGGGAAGGCGGCTACACCTTC.

This clonotype appeared many times. This chain uses TRBV28 with TRBJ2-7; TRBD2 aligns across 9 bases. Unmatched junction bases numbered 7, after V lost 1 base and J lost 6 bases. The CDR3 has 15 residues. The germline gives CDR1 MDHEN, CDR2 SYDVKM. CDR3 DNA: TGTGCCAGCAGTTTATCGGGACTAGCAATCTCCGAGCAGTACTTC. Translated, it gives CASSLSGLAISEQYF.

The gene calls are TRBV29-1 and TRBJ2-5, with D perhaps matching TRBD1 (5 bases). V lost 4 bases, J lost 12 bases, and 15 bases lay in between. The germline gives CDR1 SQVTM, CDR2 ANQGSEA. The CDR3 loop spans 11 amino acids. The CDR3 protein is CSVVFTSGKYF. CDR3 sequence (DNA): TGCAGCGTTGTGTTTACGTCAGGGAAGTACTTC.

This clonotype showed up many times. The genes are TRBV18 and TRBJ2-7; 7 nucleotides line up with TRBD1. Germline values: CDR1 KGHSH, CDR2 LQKENI. V shed 3 bases and J 2 bases; nucleotides not matched to a gene: 7. The CDR3 totals 15 residues. The CDR3 sequence is CASSPFNRGAYEQYF. DNA of the CDR3: TGTGCCAGCTCACCTTTTAACAGGGGAGCCTACGAGCAGTACTTC.

This clonotype came up many times. The V gene is TRBV5-5, the J gene TRBJ2-1; maybe TRBD2 (5 bases). The V gene's germline CDR1 is SGHKS and CDR2 YYEKEE (reference sequence). The ends were cut back, 2 bases at V and 0 bases at J, with 9 bases in the middle. This CDR3 spans 15 amino acids. CDR3 loop: CASSLQGSSYNEQFF. CDR3 coding DNA: TGTGCCAGCAGCTTACAAGGGAGCTCCTACAATGAGCAGTTCTTC.

This clonotype appeared a few times. The gene calls are TRBV5-5 and TRBJ2-2, with 9 bases identical to TRBD1. This CDR3 has 16 residues. After removal of 4 bases from V and 4 bases from J, the junction contained 8 bases not matched to a gene. From germline, CDR1 is SGHKS and CDR2 YYEKEE (reference sequence). The CDR3 loop is CASSRGQGWSTGELFF. The CDR3 DNA is TGTGCCAGCAGCCGGGGACAGGGATGGAGCACCGGGGAGCTGTTTTTT. The variable domain in full, with the rest retrieved from reference TRBV5-5 and TRBJ2-2, is DAGVTQSPTHLIKTRGQQVTLRCSPISGHKSVSWYQQVLGQGPQFIFQYYEKEERGRGNFPDRFSARQFPNYSSELNVNALLLGDSALYLCASSRGQGWSTGELFFGEGSRLTVL.

This clonotype has a count of ten or more. V and J are TRBV20-1 and TRBJ1-1; no definite D call. The germline V gene encodes CDR1 DFQATT and CDR2 SNEGSKA (reference sequence). Between the trimmed V and J ends, which lost 5 bases and 11 bases, there was a span of 15 bases. CDR3 length: 11 amino acids. CDR3 region: CSAWEGIGAFF. CDR3 nucleotide sequence: TGCAGTGCTTGGGAGGGAATAGGGGCTTTCTTT.

Ten or more counts support this clonotype. The chain's CDR3 is CASRRTTKVRNTEAFF. The CDR3 coding sequence is TGCGCCAGCAGGAGGACTACGAAGGTGCGGAACACTGAAGCTTTCTTT. The V call is TRBV10-1, the J call TRBJ1-1; no definite D call. This CDR3 has 16 residues. Trimming removed 6 bases at V and 1 base at J, with 18 bases between. CDR1 and CDR2 from the germline V gene are WNHNN and SYGVQD (reference sequence).

Regarding this clonotype: This clone may be a read error of a much larger clone one base away. The chain has TRBV12-3 or TRBV12-4 and TRBJ2-3; 7 nucleotides match TRBD1. The CDR3 length is 14 residues. The CDR3 protein is CASSLVGGGDAQYF. CDR3 nucleotide sequence: TGTGCCAGCAGTTTAGTAGGGGGCGGAGATGCGCAGTATTTT.

This clonotype was picked up many times. V usage is TRBV29-1 and J usage is TRBJ1-2, with D unresolved. Germline V gene sequence: CDR1 SQVTM, CDR2 ANQGSEA. Trimming shortened V by 8 bases and J by 2 bases, and 15 bases separated the two germline ends. This CDR3 spans 13 amino acids. CDR3 region: CSTRTDLNYGYTF. The CDR3 region has the DNA TGCAGCACACGGACGGATCTAAACTATGGCTACACCTTC.